The present TCR beta chain was sequenced within a study of T cells in Graves' hyperthyroidism and ophthalmopathy. Study observations and caveats: Most thyroid clonotypes with frequency above 0.001 were detected in blood. Researchers report that a 13 V-J model separated ophthalmopathy from stable hyperthyroidism.

The source material, RNA transcripts, was used to amplify TCR beta CDR3 regions. A set of HTBI primers served as the primers for a first-round RT-PCR of the TCR CDR3. TCRdb itself ran the multiplex PCR reads through MiXCR, one entry per CDR3 protein. The profile covers about 350,000 distinct CDR3 sequences, with approximately 15% appearing a single time and approximately 23% taken by the ten largest. The sample holds many counts of this clonotype. No antigen is known for it. This CDR3 is built from 15 residues. After removal of 4 bases from V and 10 bases from J, the junction contained 9 bases not matched to a gene. In germline, CDR1 is LGHDT, CDR2 YNNKEL (reference sequence). A patient was excluded if there was uncontrolled infection, other autoimmune disease, pregnancy or lactation. Cells are PBMCs isolated from about 10 ml of fresh blood.

V usage is TRBV3-1 and J usage is TRBJ1-6; TRBD1 aligns across 8 bases. This sequence was found in a woman in her twenties or thirties with Graves' hyperthyroidism. The sequencing input was blood. Here the CDR3 DNA reads TGTGCCAGCAGCCCGGACGACAGGGGTCGATCACCCCTCCACTTT. Protein: CASSPDDRGRSPLHF.